A selection of T cell receptor beta chains follows, all from one sample in a study of PD-1 blockade in classical Hodgkin lymphoma. Sequencing used immunoSEQ multiplex PCR; TCRdb keeps in-frame clones, though not all of them. This table has approximately 100,000 clones, 83% appearing once. Sample: peripheral blood mononuclear cells (PBMCs), taken before the fourth cycle of nivolumab. The receptors shown here come from a human donor with classical Hodgkin lymphoma. CDR3s include the opening cysteine and the closing phenylalanine or tryptophan.

>TRBJ2-5|TRBV28
CATSGFVETQYF
>TRBJ2-3|TRBV30
CAWSKADTQYF
>TRBJ1-1|TRBV28
CASSPAGVYTEAFF
>TRBJ2-5|TRBV29-1
CSVHGTTSQETQYF
>TRBJ1-3|TRBV10-3
CAIQGSAGNTIYF
>TRBJ2-7|TRBV4-2
CASSQATKYEQYF
>TRBJ1-3|TRBV5-4
CASTIFGGNTIYF
>TRBJ2-2|TRBV7-7
CASSQFRDTGELFF
>TRBJ2-3|TRBV7-8
CASSLSSGRVTDTQYF
>TRBJ1-4|TRBV9
CASSPLGRRGQANEKLFF
>TRBJ2-7|TRBV11-2
CASSLARGRRYEQYF
>TRBJ1-1|TRBV5-4
CASSLGGTGAAFF
>TRBJ2-7|TRBV7-2
CASSLGRTREQYF
>TRBJ2-7|TRBV5-4
CASTPDGSSYEQYF
>TRBJ1-2|TRBV2
CASSRQAGGYTF
>TRBJ1-2|TRBV7-2
CASSLSAVNYGYTF
>TRBJ2-3|TRBV5-1
CASSNGQGTDTQYF
>TRBJ2-1|TRBV5-1
CASSFPREGGVSYNEQFF
>TRBJ1-5|TRBV7-2
CASSLAGTYNQPQHF
>TRBJ2-7|TRBV2
CASSSGTGKTYEQYF
>TRBJ2-3|TRBV19
CASSKEIAEGTQYF
>TRBJ2-7|TRBV6-5
CASSYTGGSYEQYF
>TRBJ2-7|TRBV5-6
CASSLVGRSYEQYF
>TRBJ2-3|TRBV7-2
CASSLAPVAGADTQYF
>TRBJ2-3|TRBV6-1
CASSEGVFTDTQYF
>TRBJ2-4|TRBV28
CASSPIRGSTAKNIQYF
>TRBJ2-3|TRBV29-1
CSVEWTGRTDTQYF
>TRBJ2-7|TRBV11-2
CASSSQGYEQYF
>TRBJ2-5|TRBV9
CASSLGETQYF
>TRBJ1-1|TRBV2
CASSEERQPNTEAFF
>TRBJ1-2|TRBV9
CASSAFTASYGYTF
>TRBJ2-3|TRBV4-3
CASSQGPTGSDTQYF
>TRBJ2-5|TRBV6-1
CASSEVGGETQYF
>TRBJ1-2|TRBV19
CASSARMTAPYGYTF
>TRBJ2-3|TRBV15
CATSRLGAREADTQYF
>TRBJ2-2|TRBV7-7
CASSLGTGGAGELFF
>TRBJ1-4|TRBV27
CASKPLGGNEKLFF
>TRBJ2-7|TRBV7-6
CASSSQREGREQYF
>TRBJ1-5|TRBV19
CASSILGSALPQHF
>TRBJ2-1|TRBV7-6
CASSPSDMSSYNEQFF
>TRBJ2-7|TRBV15
CATSKRSPGLGSSYEQYF
>TRBJ2-5|TRBV14
CASSQVVETQYF
>TRBJ2-3|TRBV30
CAWSAGTSGSTDTQYF
>TRBJ2-7|TRBV11-3
CASSEAPGSYEQYF
>TRBJ1-5|TRBV19
CASMSALSNQPQHF
>TRBJ2-3|TRBV14
CASGVPGGAQYF
>TRBJ2-1|TRBV9
CASSVETESSYNEQFF
>TRBJ2-1|TRBV5-8
CASSLLLSSRYNEQFF
>TRBJ2-5|TRBV13
CASSLGGGVGETQYF
>TRBJ2-5|TRBV7-8
CASSPDRGETQYF
>TRBJ2-2|TRBV5-1
CASSFWTGQDTGELFF
>TRBJ2-2|TRBV19
CASRIGGLPANTGELFF
>TRBJ1-1|TRBV11-2
CASSLGLYTNTEAFF
>TRBJ1-1|TRBV10-3
CAISEVGGTNTEAFF
>TRBJ2-6|TRBV19
CASPPPPRHSGANVLTF
>TRBJ1-2|TRBV28
CASSLEVDAGYTF
>TRBJ2-1|TRBV2
CANRGDSDNEQFF